One and the same sample provided the 25 T cell receptor beta chains below, sequenced in a study of OX40 agonist ivuxolimab in advanced cancers. The repertoire was sequenced with immunoSEQ multiplex PCR; TCRdb's copy has only in-frame clones and lacks some. This table holds approximately 90,000 clones, about 85% found once. The sequencing used CD4+ or CD8+ T cells sorted from blood, collected in a trial of the OX40 agonist ivuxolimab. The receptors shown here come from an adult with an advanced solid tumor such as melanoma, head and neck, liver or kidney cancer.

The rearrangement uses TRBV7-3 and TRBJ2-1; the D gene could be TRBD1 or TRBD2 (5 bases each). CDR1 and CDR2 from the germline V gene are SGHTA and FQGTGA. CDR3 length: 13 residues. V was cut by 4 bases and J by 10 bases, with 14 bases left in between. The chain's CDR3 is CASSSGPTGEQFF. Here the CDR3 DNA reads TGTGCCAGCAGCTCGGGACCGACCGGGGAGCAGTTCTTC. The entire variable domain, with the rest obtained from reference TRBV7-3 and TRBJ2-1, is as follows: GAGVSQTPSNKVTEKGKYVELRCDPISGHTALYWYRQSLGQGPEFLIYFQGTGAADDSGLPNDRFFAVRPEGSVSTLKIQRTERGDSAVYLCASSSGPTGEQFFGPGTRLTVL.

The chain links TRBV5-4 to TRBJ2-5, with 10 bases matching TRBD2. The germline CDR1 and CDR2 sequences are SGHNT and YYREEE (reference sequence). The CDR3 consists of 15 residues. The V and J ends lost 9 bases and 5 bases, in that order; junction bases with no gene match: 13. CDR3: CATGSSGSRWETQYF. DNA of the CDR3: TGTGCCACCGGTTCTAGCGGGAGTCGTTGGGAGACCCAGTACTTC.

The V gene is TRBV4-2, the J gene TRBJ1-2; possible D gene TRBD1, 5 bases. The CDR3 covers 13 residues. Trimming shortened V by 0 bases and J by 6 bases, and 8 bases separated the two germline ends. Per germline, CDR1 LGHNA and CDR2 YNFKEQ. CDR3 protein: CASSQDRGDGYTF. DNA of the CDR3: TGTGCCAGCAGCCAAGATAGAGGGGATGGCTACACCTTC.

This clone was picked up one time. The chain recombines TRBV5-1 with TRBJ2-1; D gene ambiguous. Germline V gene sequence: CDR1 SGHRS, CDR2 YFSETQ. This CDR3 spans 13 amino acids. Deletions cut 1 base from V and 8 bases from J, with 10 bases between. This chain's CDR3 is CASSLLVFDEQFF. For the CDR3, the DNA is TGCGCCAGCAGCTTGTTGGTTTTCGATGAGCAGTTCTTC.

This clone showed up just a few times. The J gene is TRBJ2-7, the V gene TRBV7-8; D is unresolved. The CDR3 runs to 13 residues. V lost 5 bases, J lost 6 bases, and 14 bases lay in between. The germline gives CDR1 SGHVS, CDR2 FQNEAQ. Here the CDR3 DNA reads TGTGCCAGCAGCCCACCGACCTGGAGCGAGCAGTACTTC. This gives the protein CASSPPTWSEQYF.

This chain connects TRBV27 to TRBJ2-7; D not certain. The CDR3 contains 15 residues. V gave up 6 bases and J gave up 1 base, with 16 bases separating them. Germline CDR1 and CDR2: MNHEY and SMNVEV (reference sequence). The CDR3 region is CASSPKGFPSYEQYF. CDR3 DNA: TGTGCCAGCAGCCCGAAGGGTTTTCCTTCCTACGAGCAGTACTTC.

This clone has just a few counts. This sequence joins TRBV28 and TRBJ2-3; TRBD1 matches at 7 bases. The CDR3 is made up of 17 amino acids. Germline lookup yields CDR1 MDHEN and CDR2 SYDVKM. The V segment lost 8 bases and the J segment 4 bases; nucleotides outside the gene matches: 18. The DNA of the CDR3 is TGTGCCAGCTCTCCTATAGACAGGGACGTTTTGGCAGATACGCAGTATTTT. It specifies CASSPIDRDVLADTQYF.

The chain recombines TRBV30 with TRBJ2-3; 8 bases line up with TRBD1. Germline V gives CDR1 GTSNPN, CDR2 SVGIG (reference sequence). V was pared by 0 bases and J by 1 base, with 3 bases of the junction left unmatched. This CDR3 contains 15 residues. The CDR3 sequence is CAWSVGQGGTDTQYF. CDR3 bases: TGTGCCTGGAGTGTCGGACAGGGAGGCACAGATACGCAGTATTTT.

This chain links TRBV28 with TRBJ1-1, with TRBD1 matching 10 bases. Germline assignment: CDR1 MDHEN and CDR2 SYDVKM. V gave up 3 bases and J gave up 6 bases; unmatched junction bases: 7. CDR3 size: 15 residues. Here the CDR3 reads CASSLADRGGSEAFF. The CDR3 DNA is TGTGCCAGCAGTTTGGCGGACAGGGGGGGATCTGAAGCTTTCTTT. Complete variable domain (other parts from reference TRBV28 and TRBJ1-1): DVKVTQSSRYLVKRTGEKVFLECVQDMDHENMFWYRQDPGLGLRLIYFSYDVKMKEKGDIPEGYSVSREKKERFSLILESASTNQTSMYLCASSLADRGGSEAFFGQGTRLTVV.

The chain carries TRBV6-1 and TRBJ2-3, with unresolved D. Germline loops: CDR1 MNHNS, CDR2 SASEGT. V lost 7 bases and J lost 5, with 16 bases in between. The CDR3 has 14 amino acids. The CDR3 region is CASTQDFRGDTQYF. In DNA, the CDR3 is TGTGCCAGCACCCAAGACTTTCGTGGAGATACGCAGTATTTT.

V and J are TRBV29-1 and TRBJ2-7, with a tentative D call TRBD1 (6 bases). CDR1 SQVTM and CDR2 ANQGSEA come from the germline V gene. Trimming removed 0 bases at V and 2 bases at J, with 11 bases between. The CDR3 has 14 residues. The CDR3 spells CSVEDRGTTYEQYF. The CDR3 nucleotides are TGCAGCGTTGAAGATAGGGGGACAACCTACGAGCAGTACTTC.

V gene TRBV6-5 combines with J gene TRBJ2-1; TRBD2 matches 7 bases. CDR1 is MNHEY, CDR2 SVGAGI, per germline. The CDR3 contains 14 residues. After removal of 6 bases from V and 7 bases from J, the junction contained 9 bases not matched to a gene. The DNA of the CDR3 is TGTGCCAGCAGCCCAGGGAGGGTAGAGAATGAGCAGTTCTTC. Protein sequence: CASSPGRVENEQFF.

This clone showed up just a few times. The rearrangement joins TRBV5-3 to TRBJ1-1, with D uncertain. TRBV5-3 qualifies as an ORF whose function is uncertain. The CDR3 spans 16 residues. Trimming pared 6 bases from V and 3 bases from J, leaving 21 bases between. The CDR3 protein is CARTPGPARGYTEAFF. For the CDR3, the DNA is TGTGCCAGAACACCGGGCCCCGCACGTGGTTACACTGAAGCTTTCTTT.

The chain couples TRBV6-5 to TRBJ1-5, with 8 bases aligning to TRBD1. Germline-derived CDR1 and CDR2 are MNHEY and SVGAGI. The CDR3 contains 14 residues. With V trimmed by 2 bases and J by 9 bases, 6 bases remained unmatched. The CDR3 reads CASSYGDRLLPQHF. As DNA, the CDR3 is TGTGCCAGCAGTTACGGGGACAGGCTCCTGCCCCAGCATTTT.

The chain is built from TRBV9 and TRBJ2-2, with D unclear. Germline values: CDR1 SGDLS, CDR2 YYNGEE. This CDR3 region has 15 residues. V was clipped by 4 bases and J by 0 bases, with 10 bases between them. The CDR3 nucleotides are TGTGCCAGCAGCACCTGGGGAACGAACACCGGGGAGCTGTTTTTT. It translates to CASSTWGTNTGELFF.

This clone has just one count. The chain carries TRBV19 and TRBJ2-2, with D possibly matching TRBD2 (6 bases). V dropped 7 bases and J dropped 7 bases, with 13 bases sitting between them. The CDR3 length is 13 residues. Germline values: CDR1 LNHDA, CDR2 SQIVND (reference sequence). CDR3 DNA sequence: TGTGCCAGTACTGCTAGCGCTGGCGGGGAGCTGTTTTTT. Amino acids: CASTASAGGELFF.

The chain has TRBV9 and TRBJ2-3; 7 bases are shared with TRBD2. The CDR3 has 17 residues. Germline V lookup: CDR1 SGDLS, CDR2 YYNGEE. Trimming removed 0 bases from V and 0 bases from J; junction bases left unmatched: 7. Here the CDR3 reads CASSVDNGRFSTDTQYF. The CDR3 region has the DNA TGTGCCAGCAGCGTAGACAACGGGAGGTTCAGCACAGATACGCAGTATTTT.

The chain is built from TRBV19 and TRBJ2-5, with a tentative D call TRBD2 (6 bases). Germline lookup yields CDR1 LNHDA and CDR2 SQIVND (reference sequence). This CDR3 is built from 14 residues. Trimming stripped 6 bases from V and 4 bases from J, with 15 bases between. The CDR3 reads CASRNHRDSETQYF. CDR3 DNA sequence: TGTGCCAGTAGGAACCACCGGGACTCAGAGACCCAGTACTTC.

The rearrangement joins TRBV7-2 to TRBJ1-1; D call uncertain. The CDR3 spans 13 residues. Trimming shortened V by 7 bases and J by 5 bases, and 14 bases separated the two germline ends. Germline CDR1 reads SGHTA; CDR2 reads FQGNSA. The CDR3 bases are TGTGCCAGCAACCCGCTCTCGGGGACTGAAGCTTTCTTT. This codes for CASNPLSGTEAFF.

The chain joins TRBV19 to TRBJ2-5, with D possibly being TRBD2 (5 bases). CDR3 length equals 16 residues. In germline, CDR1 is LNHDA, CDR2 SQIVND (reference sequence). With 5 bases removed from V and 2 bases from J, the gap between germline ends came to 18 bases. CDR3 amino acids: CASSPKTSWVQETQYF. The CDR3 DNA is TGTGCCAGTAGTCCAAAAACTAGTTGGGTTCAAGAGACCCAGTACTTC.

The V gene is TRBV7-8, the J gene TRBJ2-1; D may be TRBD1 (6 bases). The V and J ends lost 1 base and 8 bases respectively, with 6 bases between them. The CDR3 sequence is 12 residues long. From germline, CDR1 is SGHVS and CDR2 FQNEAQ. CDR3 nucleotides: TGTGCCAGCAGCTTAGAGGGGGATGAGCAGTTCTTC. Its protein is CASSLEGDEQFF.

The chain has TRBV28 and TRBJ2-1; D not resolved. The CDR3 loop spans 14 amino acids. Trimming removed 7 bases at V and 9 bases at J, with 19 bases between. Germline V gene sequence: CDR1 MDHEN, CDR2 SYDVKM. This CDR3 reads CASISLSVNSEQFF. The CDR3 DNA reads TGTGCCAGCATCTCCCTATCAGTCAACAGTGAGCAGTTCTTC.

This chain joins TRBV21-1 and TRBJ2-7; TRBD1, the table's D call, was not compared with the DNA. TRBV21-1 is shown as a pseudogene. This CDR3 has 11 amino acids. The CDR3 DNA sequence: TGTGCCAGCAGCAAATTGTGGACAGGGGGCTTC. It yields the protein CASSKLWTGGF.

V usage is TRBV27 and J usage is TRBJ2-2; D is perhaps TRBD2 (6 bases). V shed 2 bases and J shed 3 bases, with 10 bases lying between them. The CDR3 extends over 15 amino acids. Germline values: CDR1 MNHEY, CDR2 SMNVEV (reference sequence). CDR3: CASSLVGSYTGELFF. The CDR3 bases are TGTGCCAGCAGTTTAGTCGGGAGCTACACCGGGGAGCTGTTTTTT.

This chain uses TRBV30 with TRBJ1-5; D not certain. CDR3 length equals 13 residues. Germline V gene lookup returns CDR1 GTSNPN and CDR2 SVGIG (reference sequence). The germline V and J ends were trimmed by 0 bases and 7 bases, with 10 bases remaining between them. The CDR3 DNA follows: TGTGCCTGGAGTGTAGCGGAGCGGCAGCCCCAGCATTTT. This gives the protein CAWSVAERQPQHF.